The clone carrying this T cell receptor (beta chain) was found many times. Its antigen is unknown. With a duration under 2 months, the hyperthyroidism was newly diagnosed in patients aged 18 to 65. Researchers took RNA transcripts and amplified the TCR beta CDR3 regions from them. TCR CDR3 regions were first amplified by RT-PCR with HTBI primers. One entry per CDR3 protein, called by TCRdb with MiXCR from the multiplex PCR reads. This sample yields roughly 630,000 distinct CDR3 sequences, of which roughly 14% are seen a single time; around 6.6% belongs to the top ten. This sample is part of a study of T cells in Graves' hyperthyroidism and ophthalmopathy. Background on the study: Peripheral blood was collected at initial diagnosis, before any treatment. Study-wide points: Most thyroid clonotypes expanded above 0.001 appeared in blood too. A model built on 13 V-J features separated ophthalmopathy from stable hyperthyroidism.

The sequencing input was blood. This receptor was taken from a woman in her 30s with Graves' hyperthyroidism.

The CDR3: CASSIRTGGTEAFF. CDR3 nucleotide sequence: TGCGCCAGCAGTATCAGGACAGGGGGCACTGAAGCTTTCTTT. The genes are TRBV4-1 and TRBJ1-1; 10 nucleotides match TRBD1. The CDR3 covers 14 residues. Trimming cost V 6 bases and J 4 bases; bases outside gene matches: 5. From germline, CDR1 is MGHRA and CDR2 YSYEKL.